The 5 T cell receptor beta chains below were found in one sample sequenced in a study of cytomegalovirus exposure and HLA in healthy donors. The PCR used 60 Vbeta and 13 Jbeta primers. Some clones are missing from TCRdb's copy, which holds only in-frame ones; the method was immunoSEQ multiplex PCR. This sample carries roughly 180,000 clones, 85% of them seen once, and the ten largest clones take 1%. The material sequenced was PBMCs. The receptors were gathered from a boy between 2 and 10 years old in good health and CMV-seronegative.

The chain uses TRBV19 and TRBJ1-5; TRBD1 matches at 9 bases. Germline V gene data show CDR1 as LNHDA and CDR2 as SQIVND (reference sequence). Germline trimming cut 7 bases from V and 0 bases from J; bases unmatched to any gene: 4. This CDR3 region has 15 residues. The CDR3 region is CASIGTGNSNQPQHF. The CDR3 coding sequence is TGTGCCAGTATCGGGACAGGGAATAGCAATCAGCCCCAGCATTTT.

This clone occurred once. V gene TRBV5-1 combines with J gene TRBJ2-3; TRBD1 agrees at 10 bases. V lost 0 bases and J lost 4; bases outside the gene matches: 2. The germline V gene has CDR1 SGHRS and CDR2 YFSETQ. The length of the CDR3 is 15 residues. The CDR3 sequence: CASSLDGTGADTQYF. As DNA, the CDR3 is TGCGCCAGCAGCTTGGATGGGACAGGGGCAGATACGCAGTATTTT.

V and J are TRBV13 and TRBJ2-7; 11 bases are shared with TRBD2. There are 16 residues in the CDR3. V was pared by 0 bases and J by 2 bases, with 3 bases of the junction left unmatched. Germline lookup yields CDR1 PRHDT and CDR2 FYEKMQ (reference sequence). The CDR3 DNA reads as TGTGCCAGCAGCTTAGGACTAGCGGGGGCCGCCTACGAGCAGTACGTC. The encoded protein is CASSLGLAGAAYEQYV.

This chain connects TRBV9 to TRBJ2-1; tentatively, D is TRBD1 (5 bases). This CDR3 is 17 amino acids long. V lost 3 bases and J 9 bases, leaving 25 bases between the germline ends. Germline CDR1 and CDR2: SGDLS and YYNGEE. The CDR3 coding sequence is TGTGCCAGCAGCGCCAGGGTAGCCTCAGACCTAGACGGTGAGCAGTTCTTC. It yields the protein CASSARVASDLDGEQFF. The variable domain in full, completed from reference TRBV9 and TRBJ2-1, reads DSGVTQTPKHLITATGQRVTLRCSPRSGDLSVYWYQQSLDQGLQFLIQYYNGEERAKGNILERFSAQQFPDLHSELNLSSLELGDSALYFCASSARVASDLDGEQFFGPGTRLTVL.

This clone came up once. The chain links TRBV4-1 to TRBJ1-1; 9 bases are shared with TRBD1. CDR3 length: 15 amino acids. Germline CDR1 and CDR2: MGHRA and YSYEKL. The junction had 5 bases not matched to a gene; V was cut back by 1 base and J by 5 bases. CDR3 sequence reads: CASSQVETGGTEAFF. The CDR3 nucleotides are TGCGCCAGCAGCCAAGTGGAGACAGGGGGGACTGAAGCTTTCTTT.